Listed below are T cell receptor beta chains from one sample, sequenced in a study of blood T cells in healthy people across ages. TCRdb passed the 5' RACE reads through MiXCR, listing each CDR3 protein once. The data show around 820,000 distinct CDR3 sequences, approximately 25% seen once. The sample also formed part of further work on T cells of mothers and their children.

The sequenced sample consisted of blood. These receptors originate from a boy between 10 and 17 years old in good health. The CDR3 runs from the conserved cysteine through the conserved F or W. Each record gives: D gene, J gene, clone size, V gene, CDR3 DNA, CDR3 protein. D genes are given only for firm matches. Clone size is given for some rows only: seen once, a few or many times, or a class if the clone is expanded.

>TRBD2|TRBJ2-7|few|TRBV4-1
TGCGCCAGCAGCCAAGGGTCGGCTAGCGGGAGTTCGGGCGAGCAGTACTTC
CASSQGSASGSSGEQYF
>NA|TRBJ2-7|NA|TRBV4-2
TGTGCCAGCAGCCAAGATAATAGGAACTCCTACGAGCAGTACTTC
CASSQDNRNSYEQYF
>NA|TRBJ1-5|NA|TRBV21-1
TGTGCCAGCAGCATCGCGGGTAGGGAAGGACAGCCCCAGCATTTT
CASSIAGREGQPQHF
>TRBD1|TRBJ2-5|few|TRBV12-3/TRBV12-4
TGTGCCAGCAGTGTCCCCGGACAGGGGGCGATGCAGTACTTC
CASSVPGQGAMQYF
>TRBD1|TRBJ2-4|few|TRBV7-2
TGTGCCAGCAGCCCAAGGACAGGGAAAAACATTCAGTACTTC
CASSPRTGKNIQYF
>TRBD2|TRBJ2-7|NA|TRBV7-2
TGTGCCAGCAGTCCGACTAGCGGAAGCTCCTACGAGCAGTACTTC
CASSPTSGSSYEQYF
>NA|TRBJ2-7|NA|TRBV20-1
TGCAGTGCTAGAGATGACGGCTACTCCTACGAGCAGTACTTC
CSARDDGYSYEQYF
>TRBD2|TRBJ2-7|NA|TRBV3-1
TGTGCCAGCAGCCGTAGCGGGAGTAGGGGCTACGAGCAGTACTTC
CASSRSGSRGYEQYF
>TRBD1|TRBJ1-3|NA|TRBV10-3
TGTGCCATCAGTGACCCAAGGACAGGACGCTCGAAAATCTCTGGAAACACCATATATTTT
CAISDPRTGRSKISGNTIYF
>NA|TRBJ2-7|NA|TRBV3-1
TGTGCCAGCAGCCGAGAATCCGCCTACAGGGCCGACGAGCAGTACTTC
CASSRESAYRADEQYF
>NA|TRBJ2-3|NA|TRBV3-1
TGTGCCAGCAGCCATCTCCAGGGCACAGATACGCAGTATTTT
CASSHLQGTDTQYF
>TRBD1|TRBJ1-4|NA|TRBV9
TGTGCCAGCAGCGCTACAGGGGTGGCTAATGAAAAACTGTTTTTT
CASSATGVANEKLFF
>NA|TRBJ2-2|few|TRBV7-2
TGTGCCAGCAGCTTAGTAGGGCCCCCGTACACCGGGGAGCTGTTTTTT
CASSLVGPPYTGELFF
>NA|TRBJ2-5|few|TRBV28
TGTGCCAGCAGCACGGGACCACCTCAGAAGACCCAGTACTTC
CASSTGPPQKTQYF
>NA|TRBJ2-6|many|TRBV6-2/TRBV6-3
TGTGCCAGCAGTTATCTCGCGGCTGGGGCCAACGTCCTGACTTTC
CASSYLAAGANVLTF
>NA|TRBJ2-5|few|TRBV7-9
TGTGCCTTCAGCGACGGGGGCCCCCAAGAGACCCAGTACTTC
CAFSDGGPQETQYF
>NA|TRBJ1-1|few|TRBV20-1
TGCAGTGCTAGAGGCATCCAGGGGACGAACACTGAAGCTTTCTTT
CSARGIQGTNTEAFF
>TRBD1|TRBJ2-3|NA|TRBV12-3/TRBV12-4
TGTGCCAGCAGGATGACAGGGGATACGCAGTATTTT
CASRMTGDTQYF
>NA|TRBJ2-1|few|TRBV9
TGTGCCAGCAGTGGGGACGGGGCGTACAATGAGCAGTTCTTC
CASSGDGAYNEQFF
>TRBD1|TRBJ2-4|NA|TRBV6-1
TGTGCCTGCAGTGAATTCCAGGGGGCGACCGCCAAAAACATTCAGTACTTC
CACSEFQGATAKNIQYF
>NA|TRBJ2-7|few|TRBV20-1
TGCAGTGTAATACGGGGATACGAGCAGTACTTC
CSVIRGYEQYF
>NA|TRBJ2-2|few|TRBV9
TGTGCCAGTGGCCCCACCGGGGAGCTGTTTTTT
CASGPTGELFF
>TRBD1|TRBJ2-5|NA|TRBV29-1
TGCAGCGTTAACAGGGGTATGGGAGAGCAGTACTTC
CSVNRGMGEQYF
>NA|TRBJ2-7|few|TRBV3-1
TGTGCCAGCAGCCACGTACAGGGCGGCGTCTACGAGCAGTACTTC
CASSHVQGGVYEQYF
>TRBD2|TRBJ2-1|NA|TRBV20-1
TGCAGTGCTCTAGCGGACCGTTACAATGAGCAGTTCTTC
CSALADRYNEQFF
>NA|TRBJ2-3|few|TRBV7-2
TGTGCCAGCAGTCACCTGGTAGATACGCAGTATTTT
CASSHLVDTQYF
>TRBD1|TRBJ2-1|NA|TRBV6-1
TGTGCCAGCAGACAGGGGGATGGGGATGAGCAGTTCTTC
CASRQGDGDEQFF
>TRBD1|TRBJ1-2|few|TRBV12-3/TRBV12-4
TGTGCCAGCAGTTCCCCCCCGTGGACAGGGGAATTAGATGGCTACACCTTC
CASSSPPWTGELDGYTF
>TRBD1|TRBJ1-6|few|TRBV28
TGTGCCACCAGAGGGACAGGCTCTGGTCTCCTCCACTTT
CATRGTGSGLLHF
>NA|TRBJ2-6|NA|TRBV30
TGTGCCTGGAGTGTAACCACAGGGATAGGGGCCAACGTCCTGACTTTC
CAWSVTTGIGANVLTF
>TRBD2|TRBJ2-1|NA|TRBV12-3/TRBV12-4
TGTGCCAGCAGTTTAGTTGGACTAGCGGGAGGCTGGACCTACAATGAGCAGTTCTTC
CASSLVGLAGGWTYNEQFF
>TRBD1|TRBJ1-6|NA|TRBV11-2
TGTGCCAGCAGCTTATATGGGACAGCCCAATCACCCCTCCACTTT
CASSLYGTAQSPLHF
>TRBD1|TRBJ1-2|many|TRBV11-2
TGTGCCAGCAGCCGGACAGGGGGCGGCTATGGCTACACCTTC
CASSRTGGGYGYTF
>NA|TRBJ2-5|few|TRBV9
TGTGCCAGCAGCGTAGACGGCCTGTACCAAGAGACCCAGTACTTC
CASSVDGLYQETQYF
>TRBD1|TRBJ1-2|NA|TRBV27
TGTGCCAGCAGTTACGAGATAGGGGGCAAGGGTGGCTACACCTTC
CASSYEIGGKGGYTF
>NA|TRBJ1-2|few|TRBV28
TGTGCCAGCAGGAAACCGGGAGCTAACTATGGCTACACCTTC
CASRKPGANYGYTF
>NA|TRBJ1-6|NA|TRBV4-3
TGCGCCAGCAGCCAAGACAGGCTGGATTCACCCCTCCACTTT
CASSQDRLDSPLHF
>NA|TRBJ2-7|NA|TRBV28
TGTGCCAGCAGTTTAATACTCGGCAGGGGCTCCTACGAGCAGTACTTC
CASSLILGRGSYEQYF
>NA|TRBJ1-2|NA|TRBV7-9
TGTGCCAGCAGCGAAGAAACGGACGTTCCCGGTTTC
CASSEETDVPGF
>NA|TRBJ1-4|many|TRBV29-1
TGCAGCGTTGTGGCTAATGAAAAACTGTTTTTT
CSVVANEKLFF
>NA|TRBJ2-7|few|TRBV7-6
TGTGCCAGCAGCTTACGACAGTACTACGAGCAGTACTTC
CASSLRQYYEQYF
>TRBD2|TRBJ2-7|few|TRBV27
TGTGCCAGCGGGGGGGGGTCGACCTACGAGCAGTACTTC
CASGGGSTYEQYF
>NA|TRBJ2-5|NA|TRBV12-3/TRBV12-4
TGTGCCAGCAGTCCGGACGGACTCCAAGAGACCCAGTACTTC
CASSPDGLQETQYF
>NA|TRBJ2-5|few|TRBV4-1
TGCGCCAGCAGCCAAGATGATCCCACTATGACAATCCAAGAGACCCAGTACTTC
CASSQDDPTMTIQETQYF
>TRBD1|TRBJ1-2|few|TRBV6-2/TRBV6-3
TGTGCCAGCGCCAACCCGGGACAGAGCTATGGCTACACCTTC
CASANPGQSYGYTF
>NA|TRBJ1-4|few|TRBV3-1
TGTGCCAGCAGCCAAAGACGGGGAGGAGGCACAACTAATGAAAAACTGTTTTTT
CASSQRRGGGTTNEKLFF
>TRBD2|TRBJ2-1|few|TRBV12-3/TRBV12-4
TGTGCCAGCATCCGTACTAGCGGTAATGAGCAGTTCTTC
CASIRTSGNEQFF
>NA|TRBJ2-2|few|TRBV11-1
TGTGCCAACAGCTTAGAGGCCCGAGACACCTGGAACACCGGGGAGCTGTTTTTT
CANSLEARDTWNTGELFF
>TRBD2|TRBJ2-7|few|TRBV20-1
TGCAGTGCTATAGCGGGGGGGATCTACGAGCAGTACTTC
CSAIAGGIYEQYF
>TRBD1|TRBJ2-5|few|TRBV28
TGTGCCAGCAGTACCCCGGGACAGGGTGTGGAGACCCAGTACTTC
CASSTPGQGVETQYF
>TRBD1|TRBJ2-7|NA|TRBV10-3
TGTGCCATCAGTGATGGGACAGCCGGTTACGAGCAGTACTTC
CAISDGTAGYEQYF
>NA|TRBJ2-5|few|TRBV18
TGTGCTAGCTCACCGGCGACAGGACAAGAGACCCAGTACTTC
CASSPATGQETQYF
>NA|TRBJ2-3|once|TRBV7-2
TGTGCCAGCAGGGGGTTAATAGATACGCAGTATTTT
CASRGLIDTQYF
>TRBD2|TRBJ2-2|few|TRBV20-1
TGCAGTGCTAGGACGGGAGGGGACACCGGGGAGCTGTTTTTT
CSARTGGDTGELFF